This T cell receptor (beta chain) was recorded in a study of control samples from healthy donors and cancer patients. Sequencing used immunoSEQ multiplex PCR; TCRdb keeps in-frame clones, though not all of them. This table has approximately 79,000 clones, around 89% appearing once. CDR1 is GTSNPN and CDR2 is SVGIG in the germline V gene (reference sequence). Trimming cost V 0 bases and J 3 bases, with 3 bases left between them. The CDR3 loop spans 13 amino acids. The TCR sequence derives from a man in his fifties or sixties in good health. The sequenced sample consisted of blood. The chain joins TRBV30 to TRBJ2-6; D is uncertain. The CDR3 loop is CAWSVYGANVLTF. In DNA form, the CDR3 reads TGTGCCTGGAGTGTATATGGGGCCAACGTCCTGACTTTC.